This entry lists 30 T cell receptor beta chains sequenced from one sample in a study of type 1 regulatory T cells. TCRdb re-called the reads with MiXCR, one entry per CDR3 protein. Of 80,000 to 100,000 distinct CDR3 sequences in the sample, less than 40% were seen once. The specimen was CD4+ T cells, either the whole sample or a sorted fraction (not recorded which). These receptors came from a human donor in good health.

V usage is TRBV11-2 and J usage is TRBJ2-5; D is tentatively TRBD1 or TRBD2 (5 bases each). With 3 bases removed from V and 4 bases from J, the gap between germline ends came to 15 bases. CDR3 size: 15 residues. Looked up from germline, CDR1 is SGHAT and CDR2 is FQNNGV. The CDR3 sequence is CASSFRFGAGETQYF. CDR3 DNA sequence: TGTGCCAGCAGCTTCCGGTTCGGGGCAGGAGAGACCCAGTACTTC.

V and J are TRBV5-1 and TRBJ2-4, with D uncertain. Germline lookup yields CDR1 SGHRS and CDR2 YFSETQ. The CDR3 is 18 amino acids. Deletions cut 0 bases from V and 0 bases from J, with 16 bases between. CDR3 amino acids: CASSLEGRRDLAKNIQYF. CDR3 nucleotide sequence: TGCGCCAGCAGCTTGGAAGGCCGGCGTGACCTAGCCAAAAACATTCAGTACTTC.

This clonotype was detected ten times or more. The rearrangement joins TRBV3-1 to TRBJ2-1; no clear D. Germline V gives CDR1 LGHDT, CDR2 YNNKEL (reference sequence). The CDR3 extends over 11 amino acids. Between the trimmed V and J ends, which lost 2 bases and 9 bases, there was a span of 5 bases. This chain's CDR3 is CASSQRGEQFF. Written as DNA, the CDR3 is TGTGCCAGCAGCCAAAGAGGTGAGCAGTTCTTC.

The V gene is TRBV5-4, the J gene TRBJ1-2; a possible D gene is TRBD1 (5 bases). This CDR3 spans 15 amino acids. The germline gives CDR1 SGHNT, CDR2 YYREEE (reference sequence). V was shortened by 2 bases and J by 5 bases, with 16 bases between the two germline ends. In nucleotides, the CDR3 is TGTGCCAGCAGCTTATCGACAGCGGATGCGTATGGCTACACCTTC. Translating gives CASSLSTADAYGYTF. Together with reference TRBV5-4 and TRBJ1-2, the CDR3 gives the full variable domain: ETGVTQSPTHLIKTRGQQVTLRCSSQSGHNTVSWYQQALGQGPQFIFQYYREEENGRGNFPPRFSGLQFPNYSSELNVNALELDDSALYLCASSLSTADAYGYTFGSGTRLTVV.

This clonotype was counted a few times. The CDR3 spells CASTLGTSTDTQYF. DNA for the CDR3: TGTGCCAGCACCCTGGGGACTAGCACAGATACGCAGTATTTT. J is TRBJ2-3 and V is TRBV7-9; D is possibly TRBD2 (6 bases). The V gene's germline CDR1 is SEHNR and CDR2 FQNEAQ (reference sequence). The ends were cut back, 7 bases at V and 0 bases at J, with 11 bases in the middle. There are 14 residues in the CDR3.

V is TRBV20-1 and J is TRBJ1-1; D is uncertain. The CDR3 runs to 13 residues. Germline loops: CDR1 DFQATT, CDR2 SNEGSKA (reference sequence). The ends were cut back, 1 base at V and 7 bases at J, with 13 bases in the middle. The CDR3 DNA reads TGCAGTGCTAGAGGAGTCCCCCGAGATGAAGCTTTCTTT. Its translation: CSARGVPRDEAFF.

This clonotype has a handful of counts. This chain joins TRBV4-2 and TRBJ2-7; D possibly corresponds to TRBD1 (10 bases). The germline V gene encodes CDR1 LGHNA and CDR2 YNFKEQ. The CDR3 length is 19 residues. Trimming left V 0 bases short and J 0 bases short, with 21 bases between. CDR3 amino acids: CASSQDGTGEAGGSYEQYF. As DNA, the CDR3 is TGTGCCAGCAGCCAAGACGGGACAGGGGAAGCGGGAGGCTCCTACGAGCAGTACTTC.

There are a few counts of this clonotype. The CDR3 coding sequence is TGCAGCGCTCTAGCGGGAGCGACTGAGACCCAGTACTTC. It translates to CSALAGATETQYF. This sequence joins TRBV29-1 and TRBJ2-5, with TRBD2 identical over 10 bases. Germline lookup yields CDR1 SQVTM and CDR2 ANQGSEA. The ends lost 7 bases at V and 5 bases at J; junction bases unmatched: 7. This CDR3 is built from 13 residues. The full variable domain, completed using reference TRBV29-1 and TRBJ2-5, is SAVISQKPSRDICQRGTSLTIQCQVDSQVTMMFWYRQQPGQSLTLIATANQGSEATYESGFVIDKFPISRPNLTFSTLTVSNMSPEDSSIYLCSALAGATETQYFGPGTRLLVL.

This clonotype was seen a handful of times. J is TRBJ2-7 and V is TRBV12-3 or TRBV12-4; D ambiguous. The CDR3 has 14 residues. V gave up 8 bases and J gave up 0 bases, with 14 bases separating them. The CDR3 loop is CASPRRSGSYEQYF. The CDR3 DNA reads TGTGCCAGCCCCCGCCGATCCGGCTCCTACGAGCAGTACTTC.

This clonotype was detected a few times. The chain carries TRBV2 and TRBJ2-1, with 12 bases aligning to TRBD2. Germline V CDR1 and CDR2: SNHLY, FYNNEI. The V segment lost 3 bases and the J segment 3 bases; nucleotides outside the gene matches: 3. The CDR3 spans 16 residues. CDR3 in DNA: TGTGCCAGCAGTGAGACTAGCGGGAGTATCTACAATGAGCAGTTCTTC. Residues: CASSETSGSIYNEQFF.

This clonotype was observed a handful of times. J is TRBJ2-3 and V is TRBV10-3; TRBD2 agrees at 11 bases. Germline assignment: CDR1 ENHRY and CDR2 SYGVKD. The CDR3 runs 19 residues. The J segment lost 0 bases and the V segment lost 10 bases, leaving 18 bases of the junction unmatched. The CDR3 is CATRGTTSGKLASTDTQYF. The CDR3 nucleotides read TGTGCCACACGAGGGACGACTAGCGGGAAACTCGCTAGCACAGATACGCAGTATTTT.

The chain recombines TRBV14 with TRBJ2-1; 10 bases match TRBD2. The germline V gene encodes CDR1 SGHDN and CDR2 FVKESK. This CDR3 spans 17 amino acids. Trimming removed 4 bases from V and 3 bases from J; junction bases left unmatched: 9. For the CDR3, the DNA is TGTGCCAGCAGCCTCTTTATAGCGGGAGGCTTCTACAATGAGCAGTTCTTC. Residues: CASSLFIAGGFYNEQFF.

This clonotype was seen only once. The chain uses TRBV12-5 and TRBJ2-2; tentatively, D is TRBD1 (6 bases). Trimming removed 1 base at V and 0 bases at J, with 9 bases between. CDR1 is LGHNT and CDR2 is FRNRAP in the germline V gene. The CDR3 length is 16 residues. CDR3 amino acids: CASGLAGTSNTGELFF. CDR3 DNA: TGTGCTAGTGGTTTGGCCGGGACATCGAACACCGGGGAGCTGTTTTTT.

The chain uses TRBV20-1 and TRBJ2-7, with 8 positions matching TRBD1. Germline V lookup: CDR1 DFQATT, CDR2 SNEGSKA (reference sequence). With 1 base clipped from V and 1 base from J, the junction kept 9 bases outside the gene matches. The CDR3 is made up of 16 amino acids. The CDR3 DNA sequence: TGCAGTGCTAGAGTCCAGGGGGCTTTAGTATCCTACGAGCAGTACTTC. Translation gives CSARVQGALVSYEQYF.

The V call is TRBV19, the J call TRBJ1-5; TRBD1 is a possible D gene (6 bases). CDR1 LNHDA and CDR2 SQIVND come from the germline V gene (reference sequence). The V end lost 4 bases, the J end lost 4 bases, and 11 bases lay between the germline ends. The CDR3 contains 14 residues. The CDR3 coding sequence is TGTGCCAGTAGTACAACAGGGCTAAATCAGCCCCAGCATTTT. It encodes CASSTTGLNQPQHF.

Only a few counts were recorded for this clonotype. The V call is TRBV15, the J call TRBJ2-1, with D perhaps being TRBD1 or TRBD2 (5 bases each). CDR3 length equals 12 residues. V dropped 4 bases and J dropped 9 bases, with 10 bases sitting between them. Germline loops: CDR1 LNHNV, CDR2 YYDKDF (reference sequence). The CDR3 spells CATSTRGGEQFF. The CDR3 coding sequence is TGTGCCACCAGCACTCGTGGGGGTGAGCAGTTCTTC.

The genes are TRBV20-1 and TRBJ2-7; perhaps D is TRBD1 or TRBD2 (5 bases each). Germline CDR1 reads DFQATT; CDR2 reads SNEGSKA (reference sequence). The ends were cut back, 1 base at V and 0 bases at J, with 10 bases in the middle. The CDR3 contains 14 residues. The CDR3 DNA is TGCAGTGCTAGAGGGGGACCCGGCTCCTACGAGCAGTACTTC. Translation: CSARGGPGSYEQYF.

The V call is TRBV25-1, the J call TRBJ2-1; D gene uncertain. The V end was cut by 3 bases, the J end by 6 bases, with 6 bases between. The CDR3 length is 12 residues. The V gene's germline CDR1 is MGHDK and CDR2 SYGVNS. The CDR3 DNA reads TGTGCCAGCAGTGACCAGCGCAATGAGCAGTTCTTC. This gives the protein CASSDQRNEQFF. Complete variable domain (other parts from reference TRBV25-1 and TRBJ2-1): EADIYQTPRYLVIGTGKKITLECSQTMGHDKMYWYQQDPGMELHLIHYSYGVNSTEKGDLSSESTVSRIRTEHFPLTLESARPSHTSQYLCASSDQRNEQFFGPGTRLTVL.

This clonotype was picked up a small number of times. This chain uses TRBV6-2 or TRBV6-3 with TRBJ2-7, with D possibly being TRBD2 (5 bases). Germline V gene lookup returns CDR1 MNHEY and CDR2 SVGEGT. Trimming left V 5 bases short and J 7 bases short, with 15 bases between. The CDR3 consists of 13 residues. In DNA form, the CDR3 reads TGTGCCAGCAGTCAGGCAAGTCCGGGAGAGCAGTACTTC. Its translation is CASSQASPGEQYF.

The J gene is TRBJ2-2, the V gene TRBV4-2; TRBD2 aligns across 9 bases. Unmatched junction bases numbered 7, after V lost 3 bases and J lost 5 bases. Germline CDR1 and CDR2: LGHNA and YNFKEQ. The CDR3 runs 16 residues. This CDR3 reads CASSQQTSGPTGELFF. DNA of the CDR3: TGTGCCAGCAGCCAGCAGACTAGCGGCCCAACCGGGGAGCTGTTTTTT.

With respect to this clonotype: One end of the junction fails to match germline, which may point to a read error. The V gene is TRBV10-3, the J gene TRBJ2-1; the match to TRBD2 covers 11 bases. Looked up from germline, CDR1 is ENHRY and CDR2 is SYGVKD. CDR3 size: 15 residues. The CDR3 region has the DNA TGTGCCACCAGTGAGTCGCTAGCGGGAGGCAATGAGCAGTTCTTC. This sequence encodes CATSESLAGGNEQFF.

This rearrangement joins TRBV20-1 to TRBJ2-6, with D perhaps matching TRBD1 (6 bases). This CDR3 has 15 residues. Germline assignment: CDR1 DFQATT and CDR2 SNEGSKA (reference sequence). Between the trimmed V and J ends, which lost 3 bases and 4 bases, there was a span of 13 bases. The DNA of the CDR3 is TGCAGTGCTAGCCAGGGGCGGTTGGGGGCCAACGTCCTGACTTTC. This translates into CSASQGRLGANVLTF.

This clonotype was found once. The chain has TRBV4-3 and TRBJ2-1; D is perhaps TRBD1 (6 bases). This CDR3 comprises 18 residues. V lost 0 bases and J lost 2, with 17 bases in between. Germline V gene lookup returns CDR1 LGHNA and CDR2 YSLEER. CDR3 residues: CASSQEPFQQGPYNEQFF. The CDR3 nucleotides read TGCGCCAGCAGCCAAGAGCCTTTTCAACAGGGTCCCTACAATGAGCAGTTCTTC.

V is TRBV2 and J is TRBJ2-3, with TRBD2 matching over 11 bases. This CDR3 has 15 residues. J lost 5 bases, V lost 7 bases, and 8 bases had no gene match. The germline V gene encodes CDR1 SNHLY and CDR2 FYNNEI. In DNA, the CDR3 is TGTGCCAGCATTCCAACCGGACTAGCGGGAGATACGCAGTATTTT. Translated: CASIPTGLAGDTQYF.

This clonotype was detected only a few times. The chain links TRBV9 to TRBJ2-1; D perhaps matches TRBD1 (6 bases). The germline V gene encodes CDR1 SGDLS and CDR2 YYNGEE. V was cut by 1 base and J by 0 bases, with 20 bases left in between. This CDR3 contains 19 residues. CDR3 protein: CASSVYDRRYPYSYNEQFF. Written as DNA, the CDR3 is TGTGCCAGCAGCGTATACGACAGGCGCTATCCTTACTCCTACAATGAGCAGTTCTTC.

This chain joins TRBV27 and TRBJ2-1; D not resolved. The V end was cut by 4 bases, the J end by 0 bases, with 10 bases between. The CDR3 runs 15 residues. Germline CDR1 and CDR2: MNHEY and SMNVEV (reference sequence). The CDR3 sequence: CASSSLLSSYNEQFF. The CDR3 DNA sequence: TGTGCCAGCAGTTCTCTTCTGAGCTCCTACAATGAGCAGTTCTTC.

The chain is built from TRBV12-3 or TRBV12-4 and TRBJ1-6; D call uncertain. This CDR3 has 12 residues. V lost 4 bases, J lost 8 bases, and 6 bases lay in between. The DNA for the CDR3 is TGTGCCAGCAGTTCGCCCGATTCACCCCTCCACTTT. It yields the protein CASSSPDSPLHF.

V and J are TRBV5-1 and TRBJ2-1; 10 bases are shared with TRBD2. V shed 2 bases and J 0 bases; nucleotides not matched to a gene: 2. This CDR3 region has 16 residues. Looked up from germline, CDR1 is SGHRS and CDR2 is YFSETQ. The CDR3 region is CASSLASGSSYNEQFF. Written as DNA, the CDR3 is TGCGCCAGCAGCTTAGCTAGCGGGAGCTCCTACAATGAGCAGTTCTTC.

The rearrangement joins TRBV6-1 to TRBJ2-6; D gene unclear. Trimming took off 4 bases at V and 5 bases at J, with 9 bases between the two ends. The CDR3 length is 14 residues. Germline V gene sequence: CDR1 MNHNS, CDR2 SASEGT. The chain's CDR3 is CASSAKGRANVLTF. CDR3 nucleotide sequence: TGTGCCAGCAGTGCTAAGGGTAGGGCCAACGTCCTGACTTTC.

The chain couples TRBV9 to TRBJ2-3; D gene uncertain. The CDR3 contains 12 residues. Germline CDR1 and CDR2: SGDLS and YYNGEE. The V end was cut by 4 bases, the J end by 6 bases, with 9 bases between. The CDR3 spells CASSTQTDTQYF. DNA for the CDR3: TGTGCCAGCAGCACCCAAACGGATACGCAGTATTTT.